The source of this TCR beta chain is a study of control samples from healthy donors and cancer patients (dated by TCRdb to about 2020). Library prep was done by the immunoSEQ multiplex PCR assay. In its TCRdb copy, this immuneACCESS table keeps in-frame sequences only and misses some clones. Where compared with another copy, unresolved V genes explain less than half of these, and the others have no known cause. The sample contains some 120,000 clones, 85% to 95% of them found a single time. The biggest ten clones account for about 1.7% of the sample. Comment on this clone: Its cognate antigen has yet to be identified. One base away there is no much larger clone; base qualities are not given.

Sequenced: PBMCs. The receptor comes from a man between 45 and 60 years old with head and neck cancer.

The DNA reads TGTGCCAGCAGGGAGGGGTGGAGCACAGATACGCAGTATTTT. It translates to CASREGWSTDTQYF. Rearrangement joined TRBV6-5 to TRBJ2-3, with TRBD2 tentatively as D gene (6 bases match). The CDR3 holds 14 amino acids from the cysteine to the phenylalanine. Only the CDR3 region is kept as DNA, spanning 42 bases read in frame from base 1. Relative to germline, V is 6 bases shorter and J is 0 bases shorter, with 10 bases between their ends. CDR1 is given as MNHEY and CDR2 as SVGAGI, both from the germline V gene.